The 16 T cell receptor beta chains below all came from one sample that was sequenced in a study of shared clonotypes between healthy human individuals. TCRdb keeps only in-frame clones here, not all; method: immunoSEQ multiplex PCR. This table holds about a million clones, roughly 70% found once. Material: memory CD4+ T cells sorted from blood. Subset noted: CD45RA-negative fraction. All receptors derive from a man aged 18 to 30 in good health.

This clone has just one count. Other DNA sequences within the sample encode an identical CDR3. The chain recombines TRBV7-2 with TRBJ2-7; D tentatively fits TRBD1 or TRBD2 (7 bases each). V lost 4 bases, J lost 4 bases, and 17 bases lay in between. This CDR3 region has 15 residues. Germline values: CDR1 SGHTA, CDR2 FQGNSA. The CDR3 loop is CASSSQGGGPYEQYF. CDR3 DNA sequence: TGTGCCAGCAGCTCCCAGGGGGGGGGCCCTTACGAGCAGTACTTC.

In this sample, this clone turned up a few times. The chain employs TRBV28 and TRBJ2-1; D is perhaps TRBD1 or TRBD2 (5 bases each). This CDR3 spans 15 amino acids. Germline-derived CDR1 and CDR2 are MDHEN and SYDVKM. The V end lost 8 bases, the J end lost 3 bases, and 17 bases lay between the germline ends. The CDR3 bases are TGTGCCAGCCTTCACGGGGACGTTGGCTACAATGAGCAGTTCTTC. This codes for CASLHGDVGYNEQFF.

The chain is built from TRBV6-6 and TRBJ1-5; a possible D gene is TRBD1 (5 bases). Germline-derived CDR1 and CDR2 are MNHNY and SVGAGI (reference sequence). CDR3 length: 16 residues. Trimming cost V 1 base and J 0 bases, with 10 bases left between them. The CDR3 nucleotides read TGTGCCAGCAGTTACTTGGGACCGGATAGCAATCAGCCCCAGCATTTT. Amino acids: CASSYLGPDSNQPQHF.

V and J are TRBV5-1 and TRBJ2-5; 12 nucleotides line up with TRBD1. The ends lost 0 bases at V and 5 bases at J; junction bases unmatched: 5. The CDR3 is 16 amino acids. In germline, CDR1 is SGHRS, CDR2 YFSETQ. The CDR3 nucleotides are TGCGCCAGCAGCTTGGGGTCGGGACAGGGGGCGGAGACCCAGTACTTC. Encoded protein: CASSLGSGQGAETQYF.

This chain joins TRBV7-2 and TRBJ2-1; a possible D gene is TRBD2 (5 bases). This CDR3 has 12 residues. Germline V CDR1 and CDR2: SGHTA, FQGNSA. V was clipped by 5 bases and J by 6 bases, with 8 bases between them. The CDR3 protein is CASSRRVNEQFF. CDR3 nucleotide sequence: TGTGCCAGCAGCCGGCGGGTCAATGAGCAGTTCTTC.

In this sample, this clone turned up once. The gene calls are TRBV5-4 and TRBJ2-2, with unresolved D. The CDR3 has 14 residues. The germline gives CDR1 SGHNT, CDR2 YYREEE (reference sequence). Trimming shortened V by 5 bases and J by 3 bases, and 11 bases separated the two germline ends. The DNA of the CDR3 is TGTGCCAGCAGGAAGGATCAATACACCGGGGAGCTGTTTTTT. This gives the protein CASRKDQYTGELFF.

As concerns this clone: A read error is likely here: a far larger clone is one base away. The V call is TRBV2, the J call TRBJ2-7; D is uncertain. CDR1 is SNHLY, CDR2 FYNNEI, per germline. Trimming left V 7 bases short and J 3 bases short, with 7 bases between. The CDR3 is 11 residues long. DNA of the CDR3: TGTGCCAGCAAGGAAAACTACGAGCAGTACTTC. It encodes CASKENYEQYF.

This clone appeared a few times. The rearrangement uses TRBV27 and TRBJ1-6, with D possibly TRBD1 on 5 matching bases. CDR1 MNHEY and CDR2 SMNVEV come from the germline V gene (reference sequence). The CDR3 spans 14 residues. The ends were cut back, 7 bases at V and 5 bases at J, with 12 bases in the middle. Here the CDR3 DNA reads TGTGCCAGCACGCCGAGGGGAGATAATTCACCCCTCCACTTT. Protein product: CASTPRGDNSPLHF.

This chain uses TRBV18 with TRBJ2-7, with D tentatively TRBD1 (6 bases). This CDR3 has 15 residues. The germline V and J ends were trimmed by 6 bases and 7 bases, with 22 bases remaining between them. Germline V gene lookup returns CDR1 KGHSH and CDR2 LQKENI. The CDR3 is CASSRRQDSSGEQYF. The CDR3, as DNA: TGTGCCAGCTCGCGGCGACAGGATTCTTCGGGGGAGCAGTACTTC.

The V call is TRBV9, the J call TRBJ2-1; no definite D call. V lost 0 bases and J 8 bases, leaving 9 bases between the germline ends. The CDR3 has 13 amino acids. The germline CDR1 and CDR2 sequences are SGDLS and YYNGEE. CDR3 coding DNA: TGTGCCAGCAGCGTAGTTCCGGGCTATGAGCAGTTCTTC. It codes for CASSVVPGYEQFF.

V gene TRBV5-1 combines with J gene TRBJ2-3; D possibly corresponds to TRBD2 (6 bases). In germline, CDR1 is SGHRS, CDR2 YFSETQ. V was shortened by 7 bases and J by 0 bases, with 18 bases between the two germline ends. The CDR3 covers 16 residues. The CDR3 protein is CASDPLGGPSTDTQYF. The CDR3 DNA reads as TGCGCCAGCGACCCCCTGGGGGGACCAAGCACAGATACGCAGTATTTT. Full variable domain (missing parts from reference TRBV5-1 and TRBJ2-3): KAGVTQTPRYLIKTRGQQVTLSCSPISGHRSVSWYQQTPGQGLQFLFEYFSETQRNKGNFPGRFSGRQFSNSRSEMNVSTLELGDSALYLCASDPLGGPSTDTQYFGPGTRLTVL.

The chain uses TRBV19 and TRBJ2-1; TRBD2 might be the D (6 bases). Trimming removed 3 bases from V and 8 bases from J, with 11 bases in between. The germline V gene encodes CDR1 LNHDA and CDR2 SQIVND (reference sequence). The CDR3 loop spans 13 amino acids. CDR3 bases: TGTGCCAGTAGTATGGGGAGGAGTGATGAGCAGTTCTTC. This codes for CASSMGRSDEQFF.

This clone was observed a few times. V and J are TRBV2 and TRBJ2-5; 8 nucleotides match TRBD1. The trim removed 6 bases at V and 4 bases at J, leaving 7 bases unmatched. Per the germline V gene, CDR1 is SNHLY and CDR2 is FYNNEI. The CDR3 is made up of 14 amino acids. The CDR3 sequence: CASRRDRGGETQYF. For the CDR3, the DNA is TGTGCCAGCAGACGCGACAGGGGCGGAGAGACCCAGTACTTC. The variable domain in full, with the rest retrieved from reference TRBV2 and TRBJ2-5, is EPEVTQTPSHQVTQMGQEVILRCVPISNHLYFYWYRQILGQKVEFLVSFYNNEISEKSEIFDDQFSVERPDGSNFTLKIRSTKLEDSAMYFCASRRDRGGETQYFGPGTRLLVL.

The J gene is TRBJ2-3, the V gene TRBV2; D gene unclear. The V end was cut by 5 bases, the J end by 2 bases, with 8 bases between. The CDR3 sequence is 13 residues long. Germline V gene lookup returns CDR1 SNHLY and CDR2 FYNNEI. CDR3 sequence (DNA): TGTGCCAGCAGTACCCGTCCCACAGATACGCAGTATTTT. As protein: CASSTRPTDTQYF.

In the case of this clone: One end of the junction does not line up with germline, which may come from a read error. This chain uses TRBV18 with TRBJ1-4; D is undetermined. CDR1 KGHSH and CDR2 LQKENI come from the germline V gene. The CDR3 contains 14 residues. The CDR3 nucleotides read TGTGCCAGCACACCACGGGCAACTAATGAAAAACTGTTTTTT. Its protein product is CASTPRATNEKLFF. The full variable domain, its missing parts supplied by reference TRBV18 and TRBJ1-4, is NAGVMQNPRHLVRRRGQEARLRCSPMKGHSHVYWYRQLPEEGLKFMVYLQKENIIDESGMPKERFSAEFPKEGPSILRIQQVVRGDSAAYFCASTPRATNEKLFFGSGTQLSVL.

This rearrangement joins TRBV6-1 to TRBJ2-3; unclear D gene. V shed 5 bases and J shed 7 bases, with 7 bases lying between them. CDR3 length equals 11 residues. The germline CDR1 and CDR2 sequences are MNHNS and SASEGT. In DNA, the CDR3 is TGTGCCAGCAGTTACGGACATACGCAGTATTTT. Protein: CASSYGHTQYF.